This entry describes one T cell receptor (beta chain). The data were obtained in a study of blood T cell repertoires in COVID-19. Study overall: Researchers got acute and convalescent COVID-19 samples from the United States, Italy and Spain. PBMCs, B-cell-depleted T cells, or T cells were the source of the cDNA or gDNA that made up the material.

Germline assignment: CDR1 SGDLS and CDR2 YYNGEE. The CDR3 runs 12 residues. V lost 3 bases, J lost 0 bases, and 3 bases lay in between. Original processing notes: Amplified reference gene primers provided the basis for estimating nucleated cell counts. TCRdb keeps only in-frame clones here, not all; method: immunoSEQ multiplex PCR. The V and J calls and clone size are taken from that table; D and trimming were inferred from the DNA. The sample lists 250,000 to 350,000 clones, about 89% occurring once. The TCR comes from an older woman with acute or convalescent COVID-19. The sequenced material came from peripheral blood. The rearrangement joins TRBV9 to TRBJ1-1; no reliable D call. CDR3 amino acids: CASSALNTEAFF. CDR3 in DNA: TGTGCCAGCAGCGCCTTGAACACTGAAGCTTTCTTT. The complete variable domain, with remaining parts taken from reference TRBV9 and TRBJ1-1, reads DSGVTQTPKHLITATGQRVTLRCSPRSGDLSVYWYQQSLDQGLQFLIQYYNGEERAKGNILERFSAQQFPDLHSELNLSSLELGDSALYFCASSALNTEAFFGQGTRLTVV.